The 24 T cell receptor beta chains reported below all come from one sample, sequenced in a study of stem cell transplantation in POMP-related autoinflammatory disease. Clones were sequenced by immunoSEQ multiplex PCR, and TCRdb holds only the in-frame ones, with some missing. The sample shows 25,000 to 30,000 clones, 75% to 85% of them seen only once. Sequenced material: CD4+ T cells from PBMCs, taken before stem cell transplantation. These receptors came from a human donor with POMP-related autoinflammation and immune dysregulation (PRAID).

This chain connects TRBV27 to TRBJ2-4, with a tentative D call TRBD1 (6 bases). CDR1 and CDR2 (germline): MNHEY, SMNVEV (reference sequence). V was pared by 6 bases and J by 6 bases, with 18 bases between. CDR3 length equals 15 residues. CDR3 in DNA: TGTGCCAGCAGGCAAACAGGGAAAAGGGCAAACATTCAGTACTTC. Its protein is CASRQTGKRANIQYF.

The chain is built from TRBV2 and TRBJ2-7; tentative D call: TRBD1 (5 bases). The V gene lost 2 bases and the J gene lost 6 bases, with 17 bases spanning the gap. The CDR3 totals 15 residues. Germline CDR1 reads SNHLY; CDR2 reads FYNNEI. CDR3: CASSERQAPTGEQYF. CDR3 coding DNA: TGTGCCAGCAGTGAACGACAAGCCCCCACAGGCGAGCAGTACTTC.

This clone appeared a single time. The chain joins TRBV19 to TRBJ2-5; D may be TRBD2 (6 bases). Germline V gene lookup returns CDR1 LNHDA and CDR2 SQIVND (reference sequence). V was clipped by 1 base and J by 5 bases, with 14 bases between them. The CDR3 consists of 15 residues. The CDR3 here is CASSIGDSEWETQYF. Written as DNA, the CDR3 is TGTGCCAGTAGTATAGGGGACTCGGAGTGGGAGACCCAGTACTTC.

Turning to this clone: One junction end disagrees with the germline gene, perhaps due to a read error. The rearrangement links TRBV7-7 to TRBJ2-7; a possible D gene is TRBD2 (6 bases). This CDR3 has 14 amino acids. Germline V gives CDR1 SSHAT, CDR2 FNYEAQ (reference sequence). The CDR3 sequence: CASSTGTSSYEQYF. DNA for the CDR3: TGTGCTAGCAGCACCGGGACTTCTTCCTACGAGCAGTACTTC. Supplemented by reference TRBV7-7 and TRBJ2-7, the full variable domain reads GAGVSQSPRYKVTKRGQDVTLRCDPISSHATLYWYQQALGQGPEFLTYFNYEAQPDKSGLPSDRFSAERPEGSISTLTIQRTEQRDSAMYRCASSTGTSSYEQYFGPGTRLTVT.

This clone occurred a few times. The rearrangement links TRBV19 to TRBJ1-2, with TRBD1 matching over 10 bases. The CDR3 covers 15 residues. Trimming took 5 bases from V and 7 from J; bases not matched to a gene: 10. CDR1 is LNHDA, CDR2 SQIVND, per germline (reference sequence). CDR3 sequence (DNA): TGTGCCAGTAGTGCTGACAGGGGGCTCTTGGGTGGCTACACCTTC. Residues: CASSADRGLLGGYTF.

This clone was counted only a few times. The chain is built from TRBV30 and TRBJ1-3; no firm D call. V lost 1 base and J 0 bases, leaving 7 bases between the germline ends. The CDR3 is 14 residues long. Germline CDR1 is GTSNPN and CDR2 is SVGIG (reference sequence). The CDR3: CAWSEGSSGNTIYF. The CDR3 region has the DNA TGTGCCTGGAGTGAAGGGAGCTCTGGAAACACCATATATTTT.

J is TRBJ2-4 and V is TRBV4-1; a weak D match, TRBD2 (5 bases). The V and J ends lost 0 bases and 0 bases respectively, with 9 bases between them. The germline V gene encodes CDR1 MGHRA and CDR2 YSYEKL. CDR3 length: 16 residues. The DNA for the CDR3 is TGCGCCAGCAGCCAAGATGGCGGGCTAGCCAAAAACATTCAGTACTTC. The encoded protein is CASSQDGGLAKNIQYF.

The gene calls are TRBV6-1 and TRBJ1-1; D call uncertain. Trimming shortened V by 8 bases and J by 1 base, and 5 bases separated the two germline ends. CDR3 length equals 11 residues. The germline V gene encodes CDR1 MNHNS and CDR2 SASEGT. CDR3 nucleotide sequence: TGTGCCAGCCGAAGGAACACTGAAGCTTTCTTT. Translated, it gives CASRRNTEAFF.

The table lists this clone with a few counts. This chain uses TRBV2 with TRBJ2-7, with D perhaps matching TRBD1 (5 bases). The CDR3 length is 14 residues. The V gene's germline CDR1 is SNHLY and CDR2 FYNNEI. Trimming took off 0 bases at V and 3 bases at J, with 9 bases between the two ends. This chain's CDR3 is CASSEARQGYEQYF. The CDR3 DNA reads as TGTGCCAGCAGTGAAGCGCGCCAGGGCTACGAGCAGTACTTC.

The genes are TRBV28 and TRBJ2-7; D call uncertain. Looked up from germline, CDR1 is MDHEN and CDR2 is SYDVKM. Trimming cost V 7 bases and J 8 bases, with 3 bases left between them. The CDR3 is made up of 8 amino acids. CDR3 loop: CASTQQYF. For the CDR3, the DNA is TGTGCCAGCACCCAGCAGTACTTC. Full variable domain (missing parts from reference TRBV28 and TRBJ2-7): DVKVTQSSRYLVKRTGEKVFLECVQDMDHENMFWYRQDPGLGLRLIYFSYDVKMKEKGDIPEGYSVSREKKERFSLILESASTNQTSMYLCASTQQYFGPGTRLTVT.

The chain recombines TRBV25-1 with TRBJ1-5; D may be TRBD1 (5 bases). Germline V gene data show CDR1 as MGHDK and CDR2 as SYGVNS. The CDR3 covers 12 residues. The germline V and J ends were trimmed by 3 bases and 9 bases, with 9 bases remaining between them. CDR3 protein: CASSDGRGPQHF. CDR3 nucleotides: TGTGCCAGCAGTGACGGGAGGGGGCCCCAGCATTTT.

The V gene is TRBV10-3, the J gene TRBJ1-2, with D possibly matching TRBD1 (5 bases). The V gene lost 0 bases and the J gene lost 1 base, with 21 bases spanning the gap. Germline V lookup: CDR1 ENHRY, CDR2 SYGVKD. CDR3 length equals 19 residues. The CDR3 DNA sequence: TGTGCCATCAGTGAGTCGATACGTGGGGGGACGGAGATTAACTATGGCTACACCTTC. Its translation: CAISESIRGGTEINYGYTF.

The rearrangement links TRBV5-6 to TRBJ1-2; possibly TRBD1 for D (6 bases). This CDR3 comprises 13 residues. Trimming left V 4 bases short and J 4 bases short, with 11 bases between. Looked up from germline, CDR1 is SGHDT and CDR2 is YYEEEE. CDR3 DNA sequence: TGTGCCAGCAGCATGACAGGCACCTATGGCTACACCTTC. Translating gives CASSMTGTYGYTF.

This clone was recorded a few times. V gene TRBV7-9 combines with J gene TRBJ1-2; maybe TRBD1 (5 bases). Looked up from germline, CDR1 is SEHNR and CDR2 is FQNEAQ (reference sequence). Trimming cost V 1 base and J 4 bases, with 13 bases left between them. The CDR3 loop spans 15 amino acids. The CDR3 nucleotides read TGTGCCAGCAGCTTAGGGTTGGACACTAGCTATGGCTACACCTTC. This codes for CASSLGLDTSYGYTF. The entire variable domain, with the rest obtained from reference TRBV7-9 and TRBJ1-2, is as follows: DTGVSQNPRHKITKRGQNVTFRCDPISEHNRLYWYRQTLGQGPEFLTYFQNEAQLEKSRLLSDRFSAERPKGSFSTLEIQRTEQGDSAMYLCASSLGLDTSYGYTFGSGTRLTVV.

This clone appeared a single time. The genes are TRBV6-1 and TRBJ2-6, with TRBD1 matching over 8 bases. Germline CDR1 is MNHNS and CDR2 is SASEGT. Trimming cost V 3 bases and J 0 bases; bases outside gene matches: 7. The CDR3 has 18 residues. CDR3 protein: CASSDGDRSPSGANVLTF. The DNA for the CDR3 is TGTGCCAGCAGTGATGGGGACAGGTCGCCCTCTGGGGCCAACGTCCTGACTTTC.

A single count supports this clone. This sequence joins TRBV5-4 and TRBJ2-1; no clear D. V lost 0 bases and J 1 base, leaving 8 bases between the germline ends. Germline lookup yields CDR1 SGHNT and CDR2 YYREEE (reference sequence). The CDR3 runs 15 residues. As DNA, the CDR3 is TGTGCCAGCAGCTTGGGTAGGGTTTCCTACAATGAGCAGTTCTTC. Its protein is CASSLGRVSYNEQFF.

The chain uses TRBV7-6 and TRBJ2-3, with D tentatively TRBD1 or TRBD2 (5 bases each). Trimming removed 5 bases at V and 4 bases at J, with 19 bases between. Germline assignment: CDR1 SGHVS and CDR2 FNYEAQ. This CDR3 region has 16 residues. The CDR3 DNA sequence: TGTGCCAGCAGCCCCGAAGGGGCTAGCCTCCCAGATACGCAGTATTTT. Protein product: CASSPEGASLPDTQYF. The variable domain in full, completed from reference TRBV7-6 and TRBJ2-3, reads GAGVSQSPRYKVTKRGQDVALRCDPISGHVSLYWYRQALGQGPEFLTYFNYEAQQDKSGLPNDRFSAERPEGSISTLTIQRTEQRDSAMYRCASSPEGASLPDTQYFGPGTRLTVL.

The rearrangement joins TRBV7-8 to TRBJ2-7; D possibly corresponds to TRBD1 (6 bases). V lost 4 bases and J lost 3, with 10 bases in between. The CDR3 is 13 amino acids. The germline gives CDR1 SGHVS, CDR2 FQNEAQ. DNA of the CDR3: TGTGCCAGCAGCTCGACACAGGGCTACGAGCAGTACTTC. It encodes CASSSTQGYEQYF.

The chain links TRBV5-1 to TRBJ2-1; 7 bases agree with TRBD2. J lost 1 base, V lost 6 bases, and 7 bases had no gene match. From germline, CDR1 is SGHRS and CDR2 YFSETQ. The CDR3 sequence is 15 residues long. The CDR3 DNA reads TGCGCCAGCACCTGGGGAGCGGGGTCCTACAATGAGCAGTTCTTC. It codes for CASTWGAGSYNEQFF.

The CDR3 loop reads CASSLLEGRYTEAFF. CDR3 DNA: TGTGCCAGCAGTTTATTAGAGGGGAGATACACTGAAGCTTTCTTT. V usage is TRBV27 and J usage is TRBJ1-1; possible D gene TRBD1, 5 bases. This CDR3 is built from 15 residues. Germline values: CDR1 MNHEY, CDR2 SMNVEV (reference sequence). Trimming removed 1 base at V and 3 bases at J, with 12 bases between.

V and J are TRBV9 and TRBJ2-3; D not certain. Trimming cost V 1 base and J 2 bases, with 5 bases left between them. The CDR3 consists of 13 residues. Germline lookup yields CDR1 SGDLS and CDR2 YYNGEE. The CDR3 reads CASSVRPTDTQYF. The CDR3 coding sequence is TGTGCCAGCAGCGTAAGACCCACAGATACGCAGTATTTT. The full variable domain, completed using reference TRBV9 and TRBJ2-3, is DSGVTQTPKHLITATGQRVTLRCSPRSGDLSVYWYQQSLDQGLQFLIQYYNGEERAKGNILERFSAQQFPDLHSELNLSSLELGDSALYFCASSVRPTDTQYFGPGTRLTVL.

The rearrangement joins TRBV19 to TRBJ1-1, with TRBD1 identical over 10 bases. The CDR3 spans 15 residues. V shed 3 bases and J 4 bases; nucleotides not matched to a gene: 5. Germline V gene data show CDR1 as LNHDA and CDR2 as SQIVND (reference sequence). In DNA, the CDR3 is TGTGCCAGTAGTATCGGACAGGGGGTGAGCACTGAAGCTTTCTTT. Amino acids: CASSIGQGVSTEAFF.

V usage is TRBV29-1 and J usage is TRBJ1-5; D gene uncertain. The CDR3 runs to 14 residues. V gave up 2 bases and J gave up 2 bases, with 10 bases separating them. CDR1 is SQVTM, CDR2 ANQGSEA, per germline. The CDR3 spells CSVESLVGNQPQHF. DNA of the CDR3: TGCAGCGTTGAAAGCTTAGTTGGCAATCAGCCCCAGCATTTT.

The chain combines TRBV19 with TRBJ1-5; possible D gene TRBD1, 6 bases. The V end was cut by 3 bases, the J end by 0 bases, with 12 bases between. CDR1 is LNHDA and CDR2 is SQIVND in the germline V gene (reference sequence). The CDR3 is made up of 16 amino acids. The CDR3 DNA reads TGTGCCAGTAGTATCGCCGGGACAAATAGCAATCAGCCCCAGCATTTT. Its translation: CASSIAGTNSNQPQHF.